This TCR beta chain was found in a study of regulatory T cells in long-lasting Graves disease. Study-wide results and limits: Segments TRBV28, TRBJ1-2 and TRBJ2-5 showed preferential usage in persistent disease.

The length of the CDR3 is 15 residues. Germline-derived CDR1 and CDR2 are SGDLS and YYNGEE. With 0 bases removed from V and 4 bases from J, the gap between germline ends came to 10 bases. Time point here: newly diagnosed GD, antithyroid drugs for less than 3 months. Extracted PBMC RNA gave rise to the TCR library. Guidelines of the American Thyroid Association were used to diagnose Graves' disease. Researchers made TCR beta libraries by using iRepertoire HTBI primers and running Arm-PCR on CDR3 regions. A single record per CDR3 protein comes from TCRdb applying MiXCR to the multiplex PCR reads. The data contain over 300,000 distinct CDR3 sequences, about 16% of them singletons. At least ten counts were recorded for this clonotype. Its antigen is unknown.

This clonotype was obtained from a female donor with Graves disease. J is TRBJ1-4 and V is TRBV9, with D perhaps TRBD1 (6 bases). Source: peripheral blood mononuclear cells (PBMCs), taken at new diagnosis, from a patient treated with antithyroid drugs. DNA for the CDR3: TGTGCCAGCAGCGTAGCCGAGGGGGGTAATGAAAAACTGTTTTTT. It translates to CASSVAEGGNEKLFF.